This paragraph reports one TCR beta chain. The cohort comprised adults aged roughly 18 to 100 years residing in 24 US areas. This sample is drawn from a study of blood T cell repertoires in COVID-19. In the original workflow: It was from reference gene primer amplification that nucleated cell counts were estimated. The method was immunoSEQ multiplex PCR; TCRdb's version includes in-frame clones alone and lacks a portion of them. D and trimming come from the DNA, and the V and J calls and clone size come from that table. Of 150,000 or so clones in the sample, more than 65% were seen once. The CDR3 contains 16 residues. Germline V gives CDR1 SNHLY, CDR2 FYNNEI. The V segment lost 7 bases and the J segment 1 base; nucleotides outside the gene matches: 7.

The sequence was obtained from a man aged 50 to 59 who had recovered from COVID-19. The sample consisted of PBMCs or T cells enriched from blood (not recorded which). V gene TRBV2 combines with J gene TRBJ2-2, with 9 bases identical to TRBD1. The CDR3 spells CASKPTGGWNTGELFF. Here the CDR3 DNA reads TGTGCCAGCAAACCCACAGGGGGCTGGAACACCGGGGAGCTGTTTTTT.